This TCR beta chain was profiled in a study of glioma-infiltrating T cells after dendritic cell vaccination. Overall study: Samples are from glioblastoma patients in Phase I and II dendritic cell vaccine trials.

The study, taken as a whole, reports: Only a small number of patients had complete blood and tumor samples. Estimated pretreatment TIL content predicted outcome after dendritic cell vaccination.

The CDR3 length is 16 residues. V lost 5 bases and J lost 5; bases outside the gene matches: 11. From germline, CDR1 is SGDLS and CDR2 YYNGEE. Selection required adequate fresh-frozen tumor tissue plus more than two years' survival data. Using immunoSEQ multiplex PCR, the repertoire was profiled, and TCRdb retains in-frame clones only, with some absent. In the table there are about 92,000 clones, about nine tenths of which are singletons. Regarding this clone: Its specificity is not known.

The specimen comprised blood, sampled before dendritic cell vaccination. This TCR was sampled from a human donor with glioblastoma. The V gene is TRBV9, the J gene TRBJ2-1, with 9 bases fitting TRBD2. CDR3 amino acids: CASSQTGTSSHNEQFF. The DNA for the CDR3 is TGTGCCAGCAGTCAAACCGGGACTAGCAGCCACAATGAGCAGTTCTTC. The full variable domain, completed using reference TRBV9 and TRBJ2-1, is DSGVTQTPKHLITATGQRVTLRCSPRSGDLSVYWYQQSLDQGLQFLIQYYNGEERAKGNILERFSAQQFPDLHSELNLSSLELGDSALYFCASSQTGTSSHNEQFFGPGTRLTVL.